Shown below are 27 T cell receptor beta chains from a single sample sequenced in a study of cytomegalovirus exposure and HLA in healthy donors. Primers: 60 Vbeta forward and 13 Jbeta reverse. Measured with immunoSEQ multiplex PCR; TCRdb has only the in-frame clones, and not every one. The table includes about 110,000 clones, roughly 70% detected once. Sequencing input: PBMCs. These receptors all come from a woman in her seventies in good health and CMV-seropositive.

This chain joins TRBV6-1 and TRBJ2-7; D possibly corresponds to TRBD1 (6 bases). Per the germline V gene, CDR1 is MNHNS and CDR2 is SASEGT. The CDR3 covers 14 residues. Trimming shortened V by 1 base and J by 4 bases, and 11 bases separated the two germline ends. The CDR3 spells CASSEVGTLYEQYF. CDR3 bases: TGTGCCAGCAGTGAAGTTGGGACACTTTACGAGCAGTACTTC.

The chain employs TRBV9 and TRBJ2-1; 8 bases fit TRBD2. The CDR3 is 15 residues long. CDR1 SGDLS and CDR2 YYNGEE come from the germline V gene. After removal of 0 bases from V and 8 bases from J, the junction contained 7 bases not matched to a gene. The CDR3: CASSVEVGGAYEQFF. CDR3 bases: TGTGCCAGCAGCGTAGAGGTCGGGGGGGCCTATGAGCAGTTCTTC.

The chain carries TRBV6-6 and TRBJ2-1, with TRBD2 as a possible D gene (7 bases). CDR3 length equals 15 residues. The V gene's germline CDR1 is MNHNY and CDR2 SVGAGI (reference sequence). With 4 bases removed from V and 6 bases from J, the gap between germline ends came to 16 bases. CDR3 protein: CASSFLGGGGNEQFF. The CDR3 region has the DNA TGTGCCAGCAGTTTCTTGGGGGGGGGCGGCAATGAGCAGTTCTTC.

This clone was observed a single time. The rearrangement links TRBV19 to TRBJ2-2, with 8 bases fitting TRBD2. The CDR3 length is 15 residues. V shed 6 bases, J shed 3 bases, and the junction held 6 bases outside the gene matches. Looked up from germline, CDR1 is LNHDA and CDR2 is SQIVND (reference sequence). CDR3 region: CASRVGGADTGELFF. CDR3 nucleotide sequence: TGTGCCAGTAGAGTCGGGGGGGCGGACACCGGGGAGCTGTTTTTT.

The chain is built from TRBV18 and TRBJ2-5; perhaps TRBD1 as D (6 bases). V lost 3 bases and J lost 5, with 13 bases in between. Germline CDR1 KGHSH, CDR2 LQKENI. This CDR3 is 14 amino acids long. CDR3 DNA sequence: TGTGCCAGCTCACCCCTCAGGGGCGGGGAGACCCAGTACTTC. Translation: CASSPLRGGETQYF. The full variable domain, rest sourced from reference TRBV18 and TRBJ2-5, is NAGVMQNPRHLVRRRGQEARLRCSPMKGHSHVYWYRQLPEEGLKFMVYLQKENIIDESGMPKERFSAEFPKEGPSILRIQQVVRGDSAAYFCASSPLRGGETQYFGPGTRLLVL.

The V gene is TRBV5-1, the J gene TRBJ1-4; 7 nucleotides match TRBD1. The CDR3 covers 15 residues. CDR1 and CDR2 from the germline V gene are SGHRS and YFSETQ. V lost 0 bases, J lost 7 bases, and 6 bases stayed unmatched. The CDR3 bases are TGCGCCAGCAGCTTGGGAGGAGGGACAGCTGAAAAACTGTTTTTT. Translation gives CASSLGGGTAEKLFF.

The V gene is TRBV19, the J gene TRBJ2-3; 8 bases agree with TRBD2. J gave up 1 base and V 7 bases, and 10 bases lay outside the gene matches. The germline gives CDR1 LNHDA, CDR2 SQIVND (reference sequence). There are 16 residues in the CDR3. Here the CDR3 DNA reads TGTGCCAGTACAACCTCGGGGGGGCGCCGCACAGATACGCAGTATTTT. This gives the protein CASTTSGGRRTDTQYF.

The CDR3 loop is CASSPRGLAGFQETQYF. Here the CDR3 DNA reads TGTGCCAGCTCACCACGGGGTCTAGCGGGGTTCCAAGAGACCCAGTACTTC. The chain employs TRBV18 and TRBJ2-5; 9 positions agree with TRBD2. The trim removed 1 base at V and 1 base at J, leaving 7 bases unmatched. From germline, CDR1 is KGHSH and CDR2 LQKENI. The length of the CDR3 is 17 residues.

This clone was seen a handful of times. The J gene is TRBJ2-7, the V gene TRBV29-1; 9 nucleotides match TRBD1. The ends lost 4 bases at V and 1 base at J; junction bases unmatched: 5. CDR1 and CDR2 (germline): SQVTM, ANQGSEA. The CDR3 is made up of 14 amino acids. Written as DNA, the CDR3 is TGCAGCGTTGCCGGGACAGGGACTTCCTACGAGCAGTACTTC. Translation: CSVAGTGTSYEQYF.

The chain combines TRBV7-2 with TRBJ1-6; maybe TRBD1 (6 bases). Deletions cut 3 bases from V and 7 bases from J, with 10 bases between. This CDR3 contains 14 residues. Germline CDR1 SGHTA, CDR2 FQGNSA. This CDR3 reads CASSFARGNSPLHF. The CDR3 DNA follows: TGTGCCAGCAGCTTTGCCAGGGGAAATTCACCCCTCCACTTT. The full variable domain, with the rest looked up from reference TRBV7-2 and TRBJ1-6, is GAGVSQSPSNKVTEKGKDVELRCDPISGHTALYWYRQSLGQGLEFLIYFQGNSAPDKSGLPSDRFSAERTGGSVSTLTIQRTQQEDSAVYLCASSFARGNSPLHFGNGTRLTVT.

This rearrangement joins TRBV5-1 to TRBJ2-1; 9 bases align to TRBD1. CDR3 length: 14 residues. Per the germline V gene, CDR1 is SGHRS and CDR2 is YFSETQ. J lost 8 bases, V lost 3 bases, and 6 bases had no gene match. The CDR3 here is CASSSGTGIDEQFF. In DNA, the CDR3 is TGCGCCAGCAGCTCCGGGACAGGGATCGATGAGCAGTTCTTC.

V usage is TRBV30 and J usage is TRBJ2-7; 10 positions match TRBD2. The CDR3 sequence is 14 residues long. V gave up 5 bases and J gave up 1 base; unmatched junction bases: 5. The germline V gene encodes CDR1 GTSNPN and CDR2 SVGIG (reference sequence). CDR3: CAWRASGRSYEQYF. As DNA, the CDR3 is TGTGCCTGGCGCGCTAGCGGGAGATCCTACGAGCAGTACTTC.

This clone was picked up one time. CDR3: CASNPDRDHEAFF. Here the CDR3 DNA reads TGCGCCAGCAACCCGGACAGGGATCATGAAGCTTTCTTT. The chain is built from TRBV5-1 and TRBJ1-1; 8 bases are a match to TRBD1. The V segment lost 6 bases and the J segment 7 bases; nucleotides outside the gene matches: 8. CDR3 length: 13 residues. Per the germline V gene, CDR1 is SGHRS and CDR2 is YFSETQ.

This chain connects TRBV4-3 to TRBJ1-2, with TRBD1 identical over 9 bases. The germline V gene has CDR1 LGHNA and CDR2 YSLEER. There are 19 residues in the CDR3. Losses at the gene ends were 0 bases for V and 7 bases for J; bases not matched to a gene: 18. The CDR3 DNA follows: TGCGCCAGCAGCCAAGAACCCCGGGAATCGGACAGGGGATTCTTTGGCTACACCTTC. This codes for CASSQEPRESDRGFFGYTF.

This CDR3 reads CASRSTGGGQPQHF. DNA of the CDR3: TGTGCCAGCAGGAGTACAGGGGGCGGGCAGCCCCAGCATTTT. The rearrangement links TRBV6-5 to TRBJ1-5, with 9 positions matching TRBD1. Germline values: CDR1 MNHEY, CDR2 SVGAGI. The CDR3 extends over 14 amino acids. V shed 6 bases, J shed 7 bases, and the junction held 7 bases outside the gene matches.

This clone occurred once. The chain combines TRBV19 with TRBJ1-5; TRBD1 matches at 8 bases. The CDR3 has 15 amino acids. From germline, CDR1 is LNHDA and CDR2 SQIVND (reference sequence). The ends lost 7 bases at V and 0 bases at J; junction bases unmatched: 5. The CDR3 loop reads CASKGQANSNQPQHF. CDR3 nucleotides: TGTGCCAGTAAGGGACAGGCTAATAGCAATCAGCCCCAGCATTTT.

The chain recombines TRBV5-1 with TRBJ2-2, with D unclear. CDR3 size: 14 residues. Germline loops: CDR1 SGHRS, CDR2 YFSETQ. V gave up 1 base and J gave up 1 base, with 5 bases separating them. The CDR3 is CASSLLGNTGELFF. CDR3 sequence (DNA): TGCGCCAGCAGCTTGCTAGGGAACACCGGGGAGCTGTTTTTT. Supplemented by reference TRBV5-1 and TRBJ2-2, the full variable domain reads KAGVTQTPRYLIKTRGQQVTLSCSPISGHRSVSWYQQTPGQGLQFLFEYFSETQRNKGNFPGRFSGRQFSNSRSEMNVSTLELGDSALYLCASSLLGNTGELFFGEGSRLTVL.

The chain has TRBV6-5 and TRBJ1-1; D perhaps matches TRBD1 (6 bases). Germline V gene sequence: CDR1 MNHEY, CDR2 SVGAGI. The CDR3 spans 15 residues. V lost 6 bases to trimming and J lost 5 bases, with 19 bases between them. The CDR3 nucleotides read TGTGCCAGCAGACCTGACTCTGGGAGGGGGACTGAAGCTTTCTTT. This sequence encodes CASRPDSGRGTEAFF.

In its sample, this clone was seen a few times. The chain couples TRBV10-3 to TRBJ1-4; perhaps TRBD1 as D (5 bases). Trimming shortened V by 3 bases and J by 4 bases, and 15 bases separated the two germline ends. The CDR3 has 16 residues. Looked up from germline, CDR1 is ENHRY and CDR2 is SYGVKD. CDR3 amino acids: CAISDSFAGGNEKLFF. DNA for the CDR3: TGTGCCATCAGTGATAGCTTCGCGGGGGGTAATGAAAAACTGTTTTTT.

This clone has a single count. The V call is TRBV7-2, the J call TRBJ1-1, with no clear D. There are 15 residues in the CDR3. CDR1 and CDR2 (germline): SGHTA, FQGNSA. The V end lost 1 base, the J end lost 6 bases, and 15 bases lay between the germline ends. The CDR3: CASSLGLGGAAEAFF. The CDR3 nucleotides read TGTGCCAGCAGCTTAGGTTTGGGTGGAGCGGCTGAAGCTTTCTTT. Together with reference TRBV7-2 and TRBJ1-1, the CDR3 gives the full variable domain: GAGVSQSPSNKVTEKGKDVELRCDPISGHTALYWYRQSLGQGLEFLIYFQGNSAPDKSGLPSDRFSAERTGGSVSTLTIQRTQQEDSAVYLCASSLGLGGAAEAFFGQGTRLTVV.

This chain joins TRBV19 and TRBJ1-2, with TRBD1 identical over 7 bases. J was trimmed by 5 bases and V by 7 bases; bases with no gene match: 13. Germline assignment: CDR1 LNHDA and CDR2 SQIVND (reference sequence). There are 15 residues in the CDR3. In DNA form, the CDR3 reads TGTGCCAGTATTTCCAGGTCCGGGACAGTATATGGCTACACCTTC. This sequence encodes CASISRSGTVYGYTF.

This clone was found a few times. The chain uses TRBV7-8 and TRBJ2-5; D gene unclear. V lost 6 bases to trimming and J lost 4 bases, with 9 bases between them. Germline CDR1 reads SGHVS; CDR2 reads FQNEAQ. This CDR3 is 12 amino acids long. The CDR3 sequence: CASSTIRETQYF. CDR3 DNA sequence: TGTGCCAGCAGTACAATAAGAGAGACCCAGTACTTC.

This clone appeared a single time. This chain uses TRBV2 with TRBJ1-1; tentatively, D is TRBD1 (5 bases). The germline gives CDR1 SNHLY, CDR2 FYNNEI. This CDR3 is 13 amino acids long. Deletions cut 8 bases from V and 0 bases from J, with 10 bases between. CDR3 in DNA: TGTGCCAGCGGGGCAGGGATGAACACTGAAGCTTTCTTT. This encodes CASGAGMNTEAFF.

This clone is a singleton in its sample. V usage is TRBV7-9 and J usage is TRBJ2-2; D not certain. The CDR3 is 15 amino acids. Germline CDR1 is SEHNR and CDR2 is FQNEAQ (reference sequence). The germline V and J ends were trimmed by 0 bases and 1 base, with 6 bases remaining between them. The CDR3 bases are TGTGCCAGCAGCTTAGCAGCCCTGAACACCGGGGAGCTGTTTTTT. Amino acid sequence: CASSLAALNTGELFF. Full variable domain (rest looked up from reference TRBV7-9 and TRBJ2-2): DTGVSQNPRHKITKRGQNVTFRCDPISEHNRLYWYRQTLGQGPEFLTYFQNEAQLEKSRLLSDRFSAERPKGSFSTLEIQRTEQGDSAMYLCASSLAALNTGELFFGEGSRLTVL.

The chain links TRBV7-8 to TRBJ1-2; 7 nucleotides agree with TRBD1. Germline loops: CDR1 SGHVS, CDR2 FQNEAQ. Losses at the gene ends were 2 bases for V and 4 bases for J; bases not matched to a gene: 16. The CDR3 has 18 amino acids. The CDR3 loop reads CASSLTVGRGFEVYGYTF. The CDR3 DNA follows: TGTGCCAGCAGCTTAACGGTGGGCAGGGGGTTTGAAGTCTATGGCTACACCTTC.

This rearrangement joins TRBV19 to TRBJ2-3; 9 bases map to TRBD2. There are 16 residues in the CDR3. After removal of 2 bases from V and 1 base from J, the junction contained 4 bases not matched to a gene. Germline V gene lookup returns CDR1 LNHDA and CDR2 SQIVND (reference sequence). This chain's CDR3 is CASSILAGRGTDTQYF. The CDR3 nucleotides read TGTGCCAGTAGTATACTAGCGGGGAGGGGCACAGATACGCAGTATTTT.

As concerns this clone: One junction end does not reproduce the germline sequence, and a read error may be involved. The gene calls are TRBV4-1 and TRBJ1-6; possible D gene TRBD1, 6 bases. CDR3 size: 18 residues. Per the germline V gene, CDR1 is MGHRA and CDR2 is YSYEKL. This CDR3 reads CASSQNKLTGKYNSPFHF. As DNA, the CDR3 is TGCGCCAGCAGCCAGAACAAATTGACAGGAAAATATAATTCACCCTTCCACTTT.